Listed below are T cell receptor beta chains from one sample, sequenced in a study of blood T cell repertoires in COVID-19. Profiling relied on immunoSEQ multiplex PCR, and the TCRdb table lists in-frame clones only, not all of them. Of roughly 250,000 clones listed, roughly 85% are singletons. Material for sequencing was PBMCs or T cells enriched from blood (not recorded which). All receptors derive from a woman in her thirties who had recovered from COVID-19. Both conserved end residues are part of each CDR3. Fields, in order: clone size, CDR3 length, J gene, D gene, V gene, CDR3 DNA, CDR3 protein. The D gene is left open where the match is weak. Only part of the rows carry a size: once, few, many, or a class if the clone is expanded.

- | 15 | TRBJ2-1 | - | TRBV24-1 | TGTGCCACCAGTGATGTTAGGGACTCCCACAATGAGCAGTTCTTC | CATSDVRDSHNEQFF
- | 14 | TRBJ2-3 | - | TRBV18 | TGTGCCAGCTCACCAAAAACTAGCACAGATACGCAGTATTTT | CASSPKTSTDTQYF
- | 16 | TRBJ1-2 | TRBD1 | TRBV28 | TGTGCCAGCAGTCTAGGGGACAGGGGGATTAACTATGGCTACACCTTC | CASSLGDRGINYGYTF
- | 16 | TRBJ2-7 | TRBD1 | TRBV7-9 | TGTGCCAGCAGCCGGAGCCGGGACAGAGAAAACTACGAGCAGTACTTC | CASSRSRDRENYEQYF
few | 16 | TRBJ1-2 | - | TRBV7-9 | TGTGCCAGCAGCCCCAGCGGTTCGGGTTTCGGCTATGGCTACACCTTC | CASSPSGSGFGYGYTF
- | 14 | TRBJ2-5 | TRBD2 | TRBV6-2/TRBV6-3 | TGTGCCAGCAGACCTAGCGGGGGCCAAGAGACCCAGTACTTC | CASRPSGGQETQYF
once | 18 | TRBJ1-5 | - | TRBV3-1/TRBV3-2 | TGTGCCAGCAGCCAAGGGACAGTTGGTGGTACTAGCAATCAGCCCCAGCATTTT | CASSQGTVGGTSNQPQHF
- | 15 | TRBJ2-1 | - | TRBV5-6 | TGTGCCAGCAGCCTTCAGGAGGACCCGGCCAATGAGCAGTTCTTC | CASSLQEDPANEQFF
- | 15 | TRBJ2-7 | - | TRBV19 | TGTGCCAGTAGTATAGTAAGAGCCCTTGGCGGCGAGCAGTACTTC | CASSIVRALGGEQYF
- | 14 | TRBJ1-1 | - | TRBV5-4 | TGTGCCAGCAGCTTCAACAGGGAAGACACTGAAGCTTTCTTT | CASSFNREDTEAFF
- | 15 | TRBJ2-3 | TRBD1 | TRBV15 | TGTGCCACCAGCAGAGGGACAGGGGGCACAGATACGCAGTATTTT | CATSRGTGGTDTQYF
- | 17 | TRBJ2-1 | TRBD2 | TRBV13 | TGTGCCAGCAGGTTCGCTAAGGCTAGCGGGAGAAAAGGTGAGCAGTTCTTC | CASRFAKASGRKGEQFF
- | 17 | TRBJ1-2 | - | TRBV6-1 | TGTGCCAGCAGTGGGGGAATGCGACAGCCTGCAGCCTATGGCTACACCTTC | CASSGGMRQPAAYGYTF
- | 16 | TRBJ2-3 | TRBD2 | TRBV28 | TGTGCCAGCAGTTTATTTGGGGGGGTTAGCACAGATACGCAGTATTTT | CASSLFGGVSTDTQYF